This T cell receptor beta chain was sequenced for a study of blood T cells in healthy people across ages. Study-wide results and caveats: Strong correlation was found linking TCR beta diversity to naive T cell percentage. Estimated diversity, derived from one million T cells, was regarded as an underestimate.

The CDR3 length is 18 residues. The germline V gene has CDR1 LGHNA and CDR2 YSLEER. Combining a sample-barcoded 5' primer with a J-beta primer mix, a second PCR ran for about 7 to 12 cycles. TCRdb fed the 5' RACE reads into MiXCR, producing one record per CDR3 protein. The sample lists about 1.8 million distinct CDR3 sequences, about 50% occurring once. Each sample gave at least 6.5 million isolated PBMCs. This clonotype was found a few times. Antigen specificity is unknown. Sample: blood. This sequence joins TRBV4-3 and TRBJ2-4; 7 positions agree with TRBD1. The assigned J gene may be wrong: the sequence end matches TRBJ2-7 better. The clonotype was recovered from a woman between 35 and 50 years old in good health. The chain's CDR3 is CASSQDQEVGTDSYEQYF. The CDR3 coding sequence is TGCGCCAGCAGCCAGGACCAGGAGGTGGGGACAGACAGTTACGAGCAGTACTTC.